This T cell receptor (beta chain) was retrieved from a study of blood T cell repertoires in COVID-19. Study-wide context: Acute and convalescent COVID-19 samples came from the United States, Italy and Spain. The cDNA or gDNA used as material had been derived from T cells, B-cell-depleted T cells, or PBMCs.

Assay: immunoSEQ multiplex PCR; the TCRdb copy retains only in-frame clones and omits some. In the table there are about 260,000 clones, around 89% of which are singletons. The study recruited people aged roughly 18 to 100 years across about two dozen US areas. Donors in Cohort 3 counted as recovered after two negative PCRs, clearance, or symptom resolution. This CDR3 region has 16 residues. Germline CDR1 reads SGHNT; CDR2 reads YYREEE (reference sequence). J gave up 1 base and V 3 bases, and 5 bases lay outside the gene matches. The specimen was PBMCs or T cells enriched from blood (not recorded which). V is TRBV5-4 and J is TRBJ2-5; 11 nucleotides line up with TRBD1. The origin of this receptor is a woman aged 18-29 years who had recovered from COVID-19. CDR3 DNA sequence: TGTGCCAGCAGCTCAGGACAGGGGGCCTTCCAAGAGACCCAGTACTTC. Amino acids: CASSSGQGAFQETQYF.